This passage covers 22 T cell receptor beta chains from one sample sequenced in a study of memory B cells and T cells in multiple sclerosis. The assay was immunoSEQ multiplex PCR, and TCRdb's table has in-frame clones only and misses some. In the table there are 8,000 or so clones, roughly three fifths of which are singletons. The sequenced sample consisted of memory (CD45RO+) CD8+ T cells from blood. The receptors stem from a human donor with multiple sclerosis.

This clone has only a few counts. At one end, the junction sequence differs from germline, possibly due to a read error. The chain couples TRBV30 to TRBJ1-2, with D maybe TRBD1 (5 bases). This CDR3 region has 11 residues. Per the germline V gene, CDR1 is GTSNPN and CDR2 is SVGIG (reference sequence). CDR3 loop: CAWSAGYGCTF. The CDR3 DNA follows: TGTGCCTGGAGTGCAGGGTATGGCTGCACCTTC.

The chain is built from TRBV29-1 and TRBJ2-3, with 7 bases lining up with TRBD1. The CDR3 is made up of 16 amino acids. Trimming at V came to 0 bases and at J to 2 bases, leaving 8 bases not matched to a gene. Germline CDR1 reads SQVTM; CDR2 reads ANQGSEA. CDR3 nucleotides: TGCAGCGTTGAAGATTGGTTGGGACAGAACACAGATACGCAGTATTTT. Amino acids: CSVEDWLGQNTDTQYF.

The chain uses TRBV5-1 and TRBJ2-2, with D unresolved. The V and J ends lost 0 bases and 3 bases respectively, with 6 bases between them. CDR1 is SGHRS and CDR2 is YFSETQ in the germline V gene. CDR3 length: 14 amino acids. The CDR3 protein is CASSLAVYTGELFF. CDR3 DNA sequence: TGCGCCAGCAGCTTGGCGGTATACACCGGGGAGCTGTTTTTT.

This clone has only one observation. At one boundary the junction diverges from the germline segment, which might be a read error. The chain recombines TRBV30 with TRBJ2-7; the D is unclear. The germline V gene encodes CDR1 GTSNPN and CDR2 SVGIG (reference sequence). The CDR3 is 14 amino acids. CDR3 amino acids: CASLGKASSYERYF. The CDR3 DNA follows: TGTGCCTCCCTTGGAAAGGCATCCTCCTACGAGCGGTACTTC.

V is TRBV7-9 and J is TRBJ2-2, with 8 bases aligning to TRBD1. Per the germline V gene, CDR1 is SEHNR and CDR2 is FQNEAQ (reference sequence). Trimming at V came to 5 bases and at J to 3 bases, leaving 5 bases not matched to a gene. The CDR3 totals 15 residues. The CDR3 loop reads CASSPGQDHTGELFF. The CDR3 coding sequence is TGTGCCAGCAGCCCGGGACAGGACCACACCGGGGAGCTGTTTTTT.

This clone was found a few times. The genes are TRBV6-6 and TRBJ2-2, with D perhaps TRBD1 (6 bases). The CDR3 is made up of 13 amino acids. CDR1 is MNHNY and CDR2 is SVGAGI in the germline V gene (reference sequence). Trimming removed 3 bases from V and 7 bases from J, with 9 bases in between. The CDR3 nucleotides read TGTGCCAGCAGTTATCTAGGGGGCGGGGAGCTGTTTTTT. It encodes CASSYLGGGELFF.

V and J are TRBV7-8 and TRBJ2-7, with 10 bases lining up with TRBD2. V shed 4 bases and J 7 bases; nucleotides not matched to a gene: 7. The CDR3 loop spans 14 amino acids. Germline CDR1 is SGHVS and CDR2 is FQNEAQ. The CDR3 region is CASSSSGGAFEQYF. In DNA form, the CDR3 reads TGTGCCAGCAGCTCGAGCGGGGGGGCGTTTGAGCAGTACTTC.

This clone was counted a few times. J is TRBJ2-1 and V is TRBV27; D is possibly TRBD2 (6 bases). The CDR3 is 17 residues long. Germline V gene lookup returns CDR1 MNHEY and CDR2 SMNVEV (reference sequence). The germline V and J ends were trimmed by 5 bases and 5 bases, with 22 bases remaining between them. CDR3 nucleotide sequence: TGTGCCAGCAGTGCCGGGGGAGATCACCCCGTCCACAATGAGCAGTTCTTC. Amino acid sequence: CASSAGGDHPVHNEQFF.

The CDR3 sequence: CASSELGQLYNEQFF. For the CDR3, the DNA is TGTGCCAGCAGTGAATTGGGACAACTCTACAATGAGCAGTTCTTC. The chain recombines TRBV25-1 with TRBJ2-1; maybe TRBD1 (6 bases). This CDR3 contains 15 residues. V lost 1 base and J 3 bases, leaving 10 bases between the germline ends. CDR1 is MGHDK, CDR2 SYGVNS, per germline.

This rearrangement joins TRBV19 to TRBJ2-2, with TRBD1 matching 7 bases. Germline trimming cut 3 bases from V and 0 bases from J; bases unmatched to any gene: 10. The CDR3 loop spans 18 amino acids. Germline assignment: CDR1 LNHDA and CDR2 SQIVND (reference sequence). CDR3 in DNA: TGTGCCAGTAGTATCGGCCAGGGGGTGTCCTCGAACACCGGGGAGCTGTTTTTT. Its protein is CASSIGQGVSSNTGELFF.

The chain is built from TRBV27 and TRBJ2-2; 12 bases fit TRBD2. The CDR3 loop spans 18 amino acids. Trimming cost V 3 bases and J 0 bases; bases outside gene matches: 5. Germline V gene sequence: CDR1 MNHEY, CDR2 SMNVEV (reference sequence). The CDR3 sequence is CASSFRLAGGPNTGELFF. In nucleotides, the CDR3 is TGTGCCAGCAGTTTCCGTCTAGCGGGGGGGCCGAACACCGGGGAGCTGTTTTTT.

Relative to its sample, this clone is medium-sized (0.01 to 0.1%). This chain connects TRBV4-1 to TRBJ1-1, with D possibly TRBD1 on 6 matching bases. V dropped 1 base and J dropped 1 base, with 10 bases sitting between them. Germline assignment: CDR1 MGHRA and CDR2 YSYEKL. This CDR3 is 15 amino acids long. The CDR3 nucleotides are TGCGCCAGCAGCCAAGTTGGGACAACGAACACTGAAGCTTTCTTT. Its protein is CASSQVGTTNTEAFF.

This clone appeared a single time. The chain has TRBV6-5 and TRBJ2-1, with 7 nucleotides matching TRBD2. The germline gives CDR1 MNHEY, CDR2 SVGAGI. This CDR3 has 15 amino acids. V was pared by 4 bases and J by 1 base, with 4 bases of the junction left unmatched. CDR3 coding DNA: TGTGCCAGCAGTTCGTCTAGCGGTTCCTACAATGAGCAGTTCTTC. Encoded protein: CASSSSSGSYNEQFF.

The V and J genes are TRBV30 and TRBJ2-6; possible D gene TRBD2, 5 bases. Germline loops: CDR1 GTSNPN, CDR2 SVGIG (reference sequence). This CDR3 spans 14 amino acids. Between the trimmed V and J ends, which lost 2 bases and 2 bases, there was a span of 7 bases. The CDR3 bases are TGTGCCTGGAGTCCCGGGGCTGGGGCCAACGTCCTGACTTTC. This translates into CAWSPGAGANVLTF. Full variable domain (remainder filled in from reference TRBV30 and TRBJ2-6): SQTIHQWPATLVQPVGSPLSLECTVEGTSNPNLYWYRQAAGRGLQLLFYSVGIGQISSEVPQNLSASRPQDRQFILSSKKLLLSDSGFYLCAWSPGAGANVLTFGAGSRLTVL.

Concerning this clone itself: A far larger clone differs by one base, so this is likely a read error. Other DNA sequences from this sample encode an identical CDR3 as well. V is TRBV4-1 and J is TRBJ2-5; weak D call: TRBD2 (6 bases). Germline CDR1 reads MGHRA; CDR2 reads YSYEKL. V was cut by 5 bases and J by 5 bases, with 12 bases left in between. The CDR3 loop spans 13 amino acids. Here the CDR3 reads CASSEGAGETQYF. CDR3 coding DNA: TGCGCCAGCAGCGAAGGGGCGGGGGAGACCCAGTACTTC.

In its sample, this clone was seen once. The V call is TRBV7-6, the J call TRBJ1-5, with TRBD1 identical over 7 bases. There are 19 residues in the CDR3. Unmatched junction bases numbered 19, after V lost 4 bases and J lost 4 bases. The germline CDR1 and CDR2 sequences are SGHVS and FNYEAQ. CDR3 nucleotides: TGTGCCAGCAGCTCCTTGATCGGGCAGGGGGTTATCGCAAATCAGCCCCAGCATTTT. Translated: CASSSLIGQGVIANQPQHF.

In this sample, this clone turned up once. The V gene is TRBV4-1, the J gene TRBJ2-3, with TRBD2 as a possible D gene (5 bases). Between the trimmed V and J ends, which lost 1 base and 4 bases, there was a span of 9 bases. Germline V gene sequence: CDR1 MGHRA, CDR2 YSYEKL. This CDR3 is built from 14 residues. CDR3 nucleotides: TGCGCCAGCAGCCAAGCGCTAGCCGCAGATACGCAGTATTTT. As protein: CASSQALAADTQYF.

In DNA form, the CDR3 reads TGTGCCAGCTCACGACAGGGTGACAATTCACCCCTCCACTTT. Translating it yields CASSRQGDNSPLHF. J is TRBJ1-6 and V is TRBV18, with 7 bases identical to TRBD1. V lost 4 bases and J lost 7; bases outside the gene matches: 4. Germline V gene lookup returns CDR1 KGHSH and CDR2 LQKENI. The CDR3 runs 14 residues. Complete variable domain (other parts from reference TRBV18 and TRBJ1-6): NAGVMQNPRHLVRRRGQEARLRCSPMKGHSHVYWYRQLPEEGLKFMVYLQKENIIDESGMPKERFSAEFPKEGPSILRIQQVVRGDSAAYFCASSRQGDNSPLHFGNGTRLTVT.

CDR3 sequence (DNA): TGTGCCAGCAGCGTAGGAGGGGGCGAGGGCAATGAGCAGTTCTTC. Protein: CASSVGGGEGNEQFF. The J gene is TRBJ2-1, the V gene TRBV9; 7 positions match TRBD1. Germline trimming cut 0 bases from V and 6 bases from J; bases unmatched to any gene: 6. Germline V gene data show CDR1 as SGDLS and CDR2 as YYNGEE. This CDR3 is built from 15 residues.

The V and J genes are TRBV6-5 and TRBJ1-3; D is ambiguous. V was trimmed by 2 bases and J by 0 bases, leaving 8 bases between them. The length of the CDR3 is 15 residues. The germline gives CDR1 MNHEY, CDR2 SVGAGI. The CDR3 is CASSYEMSSGNTIYF. In DNA form, the CDR3 reads TGTGCCAGCAGTTACGAGATGAGCTCTGGAAACACCATATATTTT.

The chain recombines TRBV7-9 with TRBJ1-5; 8 bases align to TRBD1. Germline V gene data show CDR1 as SEHNR and CDR2 as FQNEAQ (reference sequence). V gave up 3 bases and J gave up 9 bases; unmatched junction bases: 7. This CDR3 comprises 14 residues. CDR3 region: CASSLDREVGPQHF. The CDR3 DNA reads as TGTGCCAGCAGCTTGGACAGGGAGGTAGGGCCCCAGCATTTT.

The V and J genes are TRBV4-2 and TRBJ1-4; D is perhaps TRBD1 (6 bases). The CDR3 covers 14 residues. V was cut by 1 base and J by 7 bases, with 10 bases left in between. Germline CDR1 LGHNA, CDR2 YNFKEQ. The CDR3 DNA is TGTGCCAGCAGCCAAGGGACAGTGCGTGAAAAACTGTTTTTT. Its protein is CASSQGTVREKLFF.